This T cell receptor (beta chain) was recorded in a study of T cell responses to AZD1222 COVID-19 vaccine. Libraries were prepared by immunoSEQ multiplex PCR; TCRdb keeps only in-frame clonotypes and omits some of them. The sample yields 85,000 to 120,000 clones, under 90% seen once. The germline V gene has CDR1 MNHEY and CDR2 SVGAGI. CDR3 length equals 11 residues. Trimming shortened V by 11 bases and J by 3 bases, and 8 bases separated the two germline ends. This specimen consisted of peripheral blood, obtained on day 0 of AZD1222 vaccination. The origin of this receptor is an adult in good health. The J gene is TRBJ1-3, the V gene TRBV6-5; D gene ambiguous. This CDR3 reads CASAYGNTIYF. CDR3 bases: TGTGCCTCAGCCTATGGAAACACCATATATTTT.